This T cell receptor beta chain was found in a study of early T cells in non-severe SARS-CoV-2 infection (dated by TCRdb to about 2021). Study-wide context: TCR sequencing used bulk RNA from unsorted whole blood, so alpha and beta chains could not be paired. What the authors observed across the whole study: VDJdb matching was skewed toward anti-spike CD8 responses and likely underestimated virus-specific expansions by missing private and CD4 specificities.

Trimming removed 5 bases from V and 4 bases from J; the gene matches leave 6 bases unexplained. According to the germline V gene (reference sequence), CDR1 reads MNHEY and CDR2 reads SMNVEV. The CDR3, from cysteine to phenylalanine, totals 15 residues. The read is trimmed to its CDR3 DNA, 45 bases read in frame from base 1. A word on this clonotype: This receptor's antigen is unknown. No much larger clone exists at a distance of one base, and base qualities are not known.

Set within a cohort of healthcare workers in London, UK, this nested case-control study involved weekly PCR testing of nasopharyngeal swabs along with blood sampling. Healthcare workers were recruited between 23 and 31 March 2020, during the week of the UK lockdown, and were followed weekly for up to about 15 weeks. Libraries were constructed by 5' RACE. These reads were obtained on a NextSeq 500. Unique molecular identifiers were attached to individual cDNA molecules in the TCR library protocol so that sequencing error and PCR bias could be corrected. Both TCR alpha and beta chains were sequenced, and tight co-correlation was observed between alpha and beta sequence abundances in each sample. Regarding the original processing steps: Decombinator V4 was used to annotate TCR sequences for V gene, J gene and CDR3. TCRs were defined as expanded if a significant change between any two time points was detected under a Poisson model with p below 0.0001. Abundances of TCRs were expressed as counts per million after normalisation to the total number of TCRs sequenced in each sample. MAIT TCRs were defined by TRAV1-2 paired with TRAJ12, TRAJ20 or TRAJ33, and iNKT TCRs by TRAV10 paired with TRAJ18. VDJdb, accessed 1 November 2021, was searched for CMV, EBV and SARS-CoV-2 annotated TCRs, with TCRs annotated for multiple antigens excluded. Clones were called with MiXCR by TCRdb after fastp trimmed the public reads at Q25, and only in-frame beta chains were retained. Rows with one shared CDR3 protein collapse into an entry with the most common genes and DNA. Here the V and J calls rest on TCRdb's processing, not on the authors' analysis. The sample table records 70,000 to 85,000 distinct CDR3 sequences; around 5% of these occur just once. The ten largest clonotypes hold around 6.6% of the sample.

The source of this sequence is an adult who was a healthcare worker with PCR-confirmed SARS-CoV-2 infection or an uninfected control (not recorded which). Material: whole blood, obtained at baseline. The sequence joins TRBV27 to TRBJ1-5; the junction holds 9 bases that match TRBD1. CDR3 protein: CASSPRDRVNQPQHF. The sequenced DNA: TGTGCCAGCAGTCCACGGGACAGGGTAAATCAGCCCCAGCATTTT.